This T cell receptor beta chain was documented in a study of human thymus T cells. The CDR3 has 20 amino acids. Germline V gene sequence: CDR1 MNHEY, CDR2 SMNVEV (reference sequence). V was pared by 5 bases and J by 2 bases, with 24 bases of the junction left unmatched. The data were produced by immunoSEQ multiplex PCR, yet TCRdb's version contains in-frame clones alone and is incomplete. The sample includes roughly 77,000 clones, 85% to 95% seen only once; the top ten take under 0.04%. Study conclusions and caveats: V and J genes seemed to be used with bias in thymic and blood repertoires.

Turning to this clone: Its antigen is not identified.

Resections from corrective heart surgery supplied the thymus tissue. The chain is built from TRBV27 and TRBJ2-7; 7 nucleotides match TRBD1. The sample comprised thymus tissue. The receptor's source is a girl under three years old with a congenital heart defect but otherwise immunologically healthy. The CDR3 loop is CASSMKMDSLYGQVPYEQYF. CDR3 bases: TGTGCCAGCAGTATGAAAATGGACTCGTTATATGGACAGGTGCCCTACGAGCAGTACTTC.